Listed below are T cell receptor beta chains from one sample, sequenced in a study of CD8+ T cells in alopecia areata. Produced via immunoSEQ multiplex PCR; TCRdb's table is partial and in-frame only. The table shows about 150,000 clones, with roughly 58% occurring only once. The source material was CD8+ T cells sorted from blood. The receptors shown here come from a human donor in good health. Each CDR3 is given with its conserved first and last residue. The order of the fields is J gene, clone size, V gene, D gene, CDR3 DNA, CDR3 protein. D genes are given only for firm matches. Rows may omit the clone size; those that give it use once, few, many or a size class.

>TRBJ2-5|.|TRBV23-1|.
TGCGCCAGCAGTCCCGCCCCTAGCCGGGTGGGAGAGACCCAGTACTTC
CASSPAPSRVGETQYF
>TRBJ2-2|few|TRBV29-1|.
TGCAGCGTTGGGTTCACCGGGGAGCTGTTTTTT
CSVGFTGELFF
>TRBJ1-1|.|TRBV29-1|.
TGCAGCGTTGAAGATCTGAGGACTTATGCTTTCTTT
CSVEDLRTYAFF
>TRBJ2-7|.|TRBV29-1|TRBD2
TGCAGCGTTGAGGGACTAGCGGGAACCTACGAGCAGTACTTC
CSVEGLAGTYEQYF
>TRBJ2-1|.|TRBV30|.
TGTGCCTGGAGTAGAACAGAGGAATACTACAATGAGCAGTTCTTC
CAWSRTEEYYNEQFF
>TRBJ2-7|.|TRBV30|TRBD2
TGTGCCTGGAGTGAGCCGGGACTAGCGGACTCCTACGAGCAGTACTTC
CAWSEPGLADSYEQYF
>TRBJ2-7|few|TRBV27|.
TGTGCCAGCAGTTTCGGGAACAGCCCGGTCGAGCAGTACTTC
CASSFGNSPVEQYF
>TRBJ2-7|few|TRBV30|.
TGTGCCTGGACCGGAGACGGGGCATACGAGCAGTACTTC
CAWTGDGAYEQYF
>TRBJ1-1|few|TRBV2|.
TGTGCCAGCAGTGAAGGACTGCTCACTGAAGCTTTCTTT
CASSEGLLTEAFF
>TRBJ2-1|.|TRBV28|.
TGTGCCAGCAGTCCCGGCCTGAGCTCCTACAATGAGCAGTTCTTC
CASSPGLSSYNEQFF
>TRBJ1-1|.|TRBV15|.
TGTGCCACCAGCAGAGATACTTCAGGGGTCACTGAAGCTTTCTTT
CATSRDTSGVTEAFF
>TRBJ1-5|.|TRBV7-9|.
TGTGCCAGCAGCGGTAGTGAGGATTATAGCAATCAGCCCCAGCATTTT
CASSGSEDYSNQPQHF
>TRBJ1-5|.|TRBV27|.
TGTGCCAGCAGTTTAGTCGGGGAGCCCCAGCATTTT
CASSLVGEPQHF
>TRBJ2-3|.|TRBV7-9|TRBD2
TGTGCCAGCGCCTTCGCGGGAGAGGGCGATACGCAGTATTTT
CASAFAGEGDTQYF
>TRBJ2-5|.|TRBV10-3|TRBD1
TGTGCCATCAGGGACAGGGGAGGGGAGACCCAGTACTTC
CAIRDRGGETQYF
>TRBJ2-7|.|TRBV7-2|.
TGTGCCAGCAGCTTGCTAGAGGCCTACGAGCAGTACTTC
CASSLLEAYEQYF
>TRBJ2-7|.|TRBV27|.
TGTGCCAGCAGTACGGATTCAGGGCGCGAGCAGTACTTC
CASSTDSGREQYF
>TRBJ1-2|.|TRBV7-9|.
TGTGCCAGCAGGGTCAACTATGGCTACACCTTC
CASRVNYGYTF
>TRBJ2-7|once|TRBV4-1|TRBD2
TGCGCCAGCAGCCATCCCGAGACTAGCGGGGGATACGAGCAGTACTTC
CASSHPETSGGYEQYF
>TRBJ2-5|.|TRBV27|.
TGTGCCAGCAGTTTATTTGCTAGCGTACAAGAGACCCAGTACTTC
CASSLFASVQETQYF
>TRBJ2-7|.|TRBV4-2|.
TGTGCCAGCAGCCAAGAGGAGAGTAGCTCCTACGAGCAGTACTTC
CASSQEESSSYEQYF
>TRBJ2-1|few|TRBV29-1|TRBD2
TGCAGCGTTGAAGGCGGGCTAGCGGGCTACAATGAGCAGTTCTTC
CSVEGGLAGYNEQFF
>TRBJ2-7|many|TRBV19|.
TGTGCCAGTAGTATATCCAGTGCCTACGAGCAGTACTTC
CASSISSAYEQYF
>TRBJ1-1|.|TRBV4-1|TRBD1
TGCGCCAGCAGCCGCCCGACAGGGACCACTGAAGCTTTCTTT
CASSRPTGTTEAFF
>TRBJ2-2|few|TRBV9|.
TGTGCCAGCAGCGTAGGGGGCACCGGGGAGCTGTTTTTT
CASSVGGTGELFF
>TRBJ1-1|.|TRBV27|.
TGTGCCAGCAGTTTAACCTGGAACACTGAAGCTTTCTTT
CASSLTWNTEAFF
>TRBJ1-2|.|TRBV5-1|TRBD1
TGCGCCAGCAGGGACGGTCACAGGGGCTATGGCTACACCTTC
CASRDGHRGYGYTF
>TRBJ2-7|few|TRBV29-1|.
TGCAGCGTTGACGGGGGAGGCGAGCAGTACTTC
CSVDGGGEQYF
>TRBJ2-1|once|TRBV27|TRBD1
TGTGCCAGCAGTTTTCTACCCGGGACAGAGGCGAGGTTCAATGAGCAGTTCTTC
CASSFLPGTEARFNEQFF
>TRBJ1-4|few|TRBV14|.
TGTGCCAGCAAGGCTATCGGCACTGAAAAACTGTTTTTT
CASKAIGTEKLFF
>TRBJ2-1|.|TRBV29-1|.
TGCAGCGTTCCCTCAGTCTCCTACAATGAGCAGTTCTTC
CSVPSVSYNEQFF
>TRBJ1-5|.|TRBV27|.
TGTGCCAGCGGCAATCAGCCCCAGCATTTT
CASGNQPQHF
>TRBJ2-1|.|TRBV5-4|.
TGTGCCAGCAGCTCGGGCCCCGCAGGGTTAACTGGGCAGTTCTTC
CASSSGPAGLTGQFF
>TRBJ1-4|few|TRBV6-6|.
TGTGCCAGCAGTCTCGAGACGGGGCCGGGTGAAAAACTGTTTTTT
CASSLETGPGEKLFF
>TRBJ1-2|few|TRBV23-1|.
TGCGCCAGCAGTCAAGAGGGGAGTGGCTACACCTTC
CASSQEGSGYTF
>TRBJ2-1|few|TRBV5-6|TRBD1
TGTGCCAGCAGCTTGGGGGGACAGACTGAGCAGTTCTTC
CASSLGGQTEQFF
>TRBJ1-1|few|TRBV29-1|.
TGCAGCGTTGGTACTGAAGCTTTCTTT
CSVGTEAFF
>TRBJ2-3|.|TRBV14|.
TGTGCCAGCAACGCTTTCTTCGGGACCGGCACAGATACGCAGTATTTT
CASNAFFGTGTDTQYF
>TRBJ2-3|few|TRBV18|.
TGTGCCAGCTCACCACCGGGAGATACGCAGTATTTT
CASSPPGDTQYF
>TRBJ2-7|.|TRBV9|TRBD2
TGTGCCAGCAGCGAAACTAGCGGGAGTATATACGAGCAGTACTTC
CASSETSGSIYEQYF
>TRBJ2-7|.|TRBV7-9|.
TGTGCCAGCAGCTTAGGGGGGACCTTCTACGAGCAGTACTTC
CASSLGGTFYEQYF
>TRBJ2-1|.|TRBV5-6|.
TGTGCCAGCAGCCCCCGCATGCTCCGACGGTACAATGAGCAGTTCTTC
CASSPRMLRRYNEQFF
>TRBJ2-5|.|TRBV4-2|.
TGTGCCAGCAGCCAAGATCGGTTATGGGAGACCCAGTACTTC
CASSQDRLWETQYF
>TRBJ2-7|.|TRBV7-6|.
TGTGCCAGCAGCCTAGAGACCATATTGGGCGAGCAGTACTTC
CASSLETILGEQYF
>TRBJ1-2|.|TRBV19|.
TGTGCCAGTGCTGGTTCTGGCTACACCTTC
CASAGSGYTF
>TRBJ2-1|.|TRBV10-2|.
TGCGCCAGCAGAAGACCCGGGACCTACAATGAGCAGTTCTTC
CASRRPGTYNEQFF
>TRBJ2-7|.|TRBV9|TRBD2
TGTGCCAGCAGCGCGGGACTAGCTGGCCACGAGCAGTACTTC
CASSAGLAGHEQYF
>TRBJ2-1|once|TRBV11-2|TRBD2
TGTGCCAGCAGCTACGGGCTAGCGGTGGGGAATGAGCAGTTCTTC
CASSYGLAVGNEQFF
>TRBJ1-1|once|TRBV27|.
TGTGCCAGCAGTTTATTATCAGGGAATTCAGCTTTCTTT
CASSLLSGNSAFF
>TRBJ1-5|.|TRBV27|.
TGTGCCAGCAGTCCCTCTATATTACGGCCCCGCGATCAGCCCCAGCATTTT
CASSPSILRPRDQPQHF